This TCR beta chain was retrieved from a study of cytomegalovirus exposure and HLA in healthy donors. The CDR3 sequence is 13 residues long. With 8 bases removed from V and 1 base from J, the gap between germline ends came to 11 bases. The germline V gene has CDR1 SNHLY and CDR2 FYNNEI. 60 Vbeta and 13 Jbeta primers were used in PCR. Using immunoSEQ multiplex PCR, the repertoire was profiled, and TCRdb retains in-frame clones only, with some absent. In the table there are fewer than 120,000 clones, approximately 83% of which are singletons. The TCR originated in a middle-aged man in good health and CMV-seronegative. V is TRBV2 and J is TRBJ2-5; possibly TRBD2 for D (6 bases). Material for sequencing was PBMCs. CDR3 loop: CASSAGIQETQYF. The CDR3, as DNA: TGTGCCAGCTCGGCGGGGATCCAAGAGACCCAGTACTTC.